This T cell receptor beta chain derives from a study of response to subunit inactivated influenza vaccine. General study results and limits: Authors suggested each seasonal flu vaccination may recruit only limited numbers of new T cells.

CDR1 SGHRS and CDR2 YFSETQ come from the germline V gene. The V gene end was trimmed by 4 bases and the J gene end by 0 bases; junction bases not matched to a gene: 22. The CDR3 extends over 21 amino acids. Comments on this clonotype: Its antigen is undetermined.

TCRdb recomputed calls from the RT-PCR reads with MiXCR, one row per CDR3 protein. The sample yields roughly 700,000 distinct CDR3 sequences, about 15% seen once. The chain links TRBV5-1 to TRBJ2-1; TRBD2 matches at 7 bases. The sequenced sample was PBMCs from blood, obtained around 15 days before vaccination. This receptor was identified in a man aged 45-65 years who received an inactivated influenza vaccine. The CDR3 bases are TGCGCCAGCAGCCCGGCGGTGAGAGTAGCGGGTCCACTTAGCTCCTACAATGAGCAGTTCTTC. Residues: CASSPAVRVAGPLSSYNEQFF.